This entry features one T cell receptor beta chain sequence. The antigen remains undetermined. The authors ran a second PCR of roughly 6 to 12 cycles using a sample-barcoded 5' primer and a J-beta primer mix. In TCRdb, the 5' RACE reads were re-called with MiXCR into one record per CDR3 protein. The repertoire holds 700,000 or so distinct CDR3 sequences, less than 45% seen once, with roughly 30% in the top ten. This sample is part of a study of blood T cells in healthy people across ages. Study conclusions and caveats: Roughly linearly, TCR beta diversity per million T cells fell as age increased.

CDR3 length: 17 residues. The germline CDR1 and CDR2 sequences are DFQATT and SNEGSKA (reference sequence). V gave up 6 bases and J gave up 2 bases, with 25 bases separating them. The sample consisted of blood. This clonotype originated in an elderly man in good health. The chain combines TRBV20-1 with TRBJ2-5, with unresolved D. CDR3 DNA: TGCAGTGCCCCTACAAAGGATCGGCGGCACTATCAAGAGACCCAGTACTTC. Its protein product is CSAPTKDRRHYQETQYF.